The 26 T cell receptor beta chains given below trace back to one sample, sequenced in a study of response to subunit inactivated influenza vaccine. One entry per CDR3 protein results from TCRdb running MiXCR on the RT-PCR reads. The sample carries around 540,000 distinct CDR3 sequences, roughly 12% recorded once. The sequenced sample was PBMCs from blood, obtained on the day of vaccination. The receptors here all came from a man aged 50-59 years who received an inactivated influenza vaccine.

V usage is TRBV10-3 and J usage is TRBJ2-1; D might be TRBD2 (6 bases). CDR3 length: 15 amino acids. Trimming shortened V by 6 bases and J by 7 bases, and 19 bases separated the two germline ends. CDR1 is ENHRY and CDR2 is SYGVKD in the germline V gene. This CDR3 reads CAIRRSGDQRNEQFF. The CDR3 nucleotides read TGTGCCATCAGAAGGTCGGGGGACCAAAGGAATGAGCAGTTCTTC.

The chain links TRBV29-1 to TRBJ2-5; perhaps TRBD2 as D (6 bases). Germline CDR1 SQVTM, CDR2 ANQGSEA. The germline V and J ends were trimmed by 3 bases and 7 bases, with 12 bases remaining between them. CDR3 length: 12 residues. This CDR3 is CSVEGRPGTQYF. For the CDR3, the DNA is TGCAGCGTTGAGGGGAGGCCAGGGACCCAGTACTTC. The complete variable domain, with remaining parts taken from reference TRBV29-1 and TRBJ2-5, reads SAVISQKPSRDICQRGTSLTIQCQVDSQVTMMFWYRQQPGQSLTLIATANQGSEATYESGFVIDKFPISRPNLTFSTLTVSNMSPEDSSIYLCSVEGRPGTQYFGPGTRLLVL.

In its sample, this clonotype was seen a few times. The chain has TRBV7-2 and TRBJ2-7, with D perhaps matching TRBD2 (5 bases). From germline, CDR1 is SGHTA and CDR2 FQGNSA. The CDR3 is 17 residues long. V dropped 5 bases and J dropped 4 bases, with 24 bases sitting between them. This chain's CDR3 is CASSRPEGNTYRYEQYF. CDR3 coding DNA: TGTGCCAGCAGCCGACCAGAGGGAAATACGTACCGATACGAGCAGTACTTC.

This clonotype was picked up many times. This chain joins TRBV27 and TRBJ2-5, with 7 bases lining up with TRBD2. CDR1 and CDR2 from the germline V gene are MNHEY and SMNVEV (reference sequence). The trim removed 3 bases at V and 5 bases at J, leaving 15 bases unmatched. This CDR3 has 17 amino acids. As DNA, the CDR3 is TGTGCCAGCAGTTTCCTTTCTAGCGGAGCCCGGCACGAGACCCAGTACTTC. Protein product: CASSFLSSGARHETQYF.

The chain employs TRBV15 and TRBJ1-1; 9 bases line up with TRBD1. Trimming at V came to 4 bases and at J to 1 base, leaving 4 bases not matched to a gene. Germline V gene lookup returns CDR1 LNHNV and CDR2 YYDKDF (reference sequence). The CDR3 contains 15 residues. The CDR3 bases are TGTGCCACCAGCACACAGGGGGCGCCGAACACTGAAGCTTTCTTT. Amino acid sequence: CATSTQGAPNTEAFF.

The chain recombines TRBV5-1 with TRBJ2-4, with D possibly matching TRBD1 (6 bases). The CDR3 is 14 amino acids. CDR1 is SGHRS, CDR2 YFSETQ, per germline. V was trimmed by 0 bases and J by 7 bases, leaving 11 bases between them. CDR3 coding DNA: TGCGCCAGCAGCTTGGCCGGTAGGGGGAACATTCAGTACTTC. As protein: CASSLAGRGNIQYF.

Concerning this clonotype itself: At one of its ends the junction is not consistent with the germline gene, which may arise from a read error. The chain employs TRBV5-1 and TRBJ2-7, with D perhaps TRBD1 (6 bases). This CDR3 is built from 15 residues. The germline V gene encodes CDR1 SGHRS and CDR2 YFSETQ. The CDR3 DNA reads TGCGCCATCAGCTTGTCGGCGGACAGCTCCTACGAGCAGTACTTC. This gives the protein CAISLSADSSYEQYF.

The chain combines TRBV20-1 with TRBJ1-1; 7 nucleotides align to TRBD1. This CDR3 has 14 residues. Trimming took 5 bases from V and 3 from J; bases not matched to a gene: 9. In germline, CDR1 is DFQATT, CDR2 SNEGSKA (reference sequence). Written as DNA, the CDR3 is TGCAGTGCTTTCAAGGGGGCGAGGGACACTGAAGCTTTCTTT. Translating gives CSAFKGARDTEAFF.

The chain recombines TRBV5-1 with TRBJ2-1; D is perhaps TRBD1 or TRBD2 (7 bases each). V was trimmed by 0 bases and J by 3 bases, leaving 13 bases between them. CDR1 and CDR2 from the germline V gene are SGHRS and YFSETQ. This CDR3 is 16 amino acids long. CDR3 coding DNA: TGCGCCAGCAGCTTGGGGCAGGGGGGGTTCTACAATGAGCAGTTCTTC. Protein: CASSLGQGGFYNEQFF.

This clonotype was seen many times. V gene TRBV20-1 combines with J gene TRBJ1-2, with D uncertain. The CDR3 has 14 residues. Per germline, CDR1 DFQATT and CDR2 SNEGSKA (reference sequence). V lost 0 bases and J lost 4, with 12 bases in between. The CDR3 loop reads CSARDPGFSYGYTF. CDR3 bases: TGCAGTGCTAGAGATCCGGGATTTAGCTATGGCTACACCTTC.

This clonotype was counted a few times. The CDR3 region has the DNA TGTGCCAGCAGCTGGTTCAAGTCCGAGGCGAGAAATGAGCAGTTCTTC. This codes for CASSWFKSEARNEQFF. This chain joins TRBV7-9 and TRBJ2-1; D unclear. Germline CDR1 and CDR2: SEHNR and FQNEAQ (reference sequence). V was clipped by 4 bases and J by 7 bases, with 20 bases between them. This CDR3 is built from 16 residues. Drawing the rest from reference TRBV7-9 and TRBJ2-1, the complete variable domain is DTGVSQNPRHKITKRGQNVTFRCDPISEHNRLYWYRQTLGQGPEFLTYFQNEAQLEKSRLLSDRFSAERPKGSFSTLEIQRTEQGDSAMYLCASSWFKSEARNEQFFGPGTRLTVL.

This clonotype was observed a handful of times. The chain joins TRBV10-3 to TRBJ2-1, with 9 bases aligning to TRBD2. The CDR3 is made up of 16 amino acids. Germline CDR1 reads ENHRY; CDR2 reads SYGVKD. V was clipped by 0 bases and J by 5 bases; unmatched bases: 5. The CDR3 here is CAISESLAGANNEQFF. CDR3 bases: TGTGCCATCAGTGAGTCGTTAGCGGGAGCAAACAATGAGCAGTTCTTC.

The V and J genes are TRBV7-9 and TRBJ1-2; D is ambiguous. CDR3 length: 17 amino acids. Germline-derived CDR1 and CDR2 are SEHNR and FQNEAQ (reference sequence). V was cut by 3 bases and J by 1 base, with 18 bases left in between. The CDR3 is CASSLGNSMGGNYGYTF. In DNA, the CDR3 is TGTGCCAGCAGCTTGGGTAACTCAATGGGCGGTAACTATGGCTACACCTTC.

The chain is built from TRBV12-3 or TRBV12-4 and TRBJ2-1; tentatively, D is TRBD1 (6 bases). V lost 5 bases, J lost 9 bases, and 14 bases lay in between. This CDR3 comprises 13 residues. CDR3 region: CASSQSGEGEQFF. In DNA form, the CDR3 reads TGTGCCAGCAGTCAATCAGGGGAAGGTGAGCAGTTCTTC.

A few counts support this clonotype. This rearrangement joins TRBV20-1 to TRBJ1-1, with D maybe TRBD1 (6 bases). CDR3 size: 13 residues. Per germline, CDR1 DFQATT and CDR2 SNEGSKA (reference sequence). The CDR3 loop reads CRGAGGGNTEAFF. Written as DNA, the CDR3 is TGCAGGGGTGCCGGGGGCGGGAACACTGAAGCTTTCTTT.

This clonotype has only a few counts. The CDR3 spells CASSPGLAGLNEQFF. The CDR3 nucleotides are TGTGCCAGCAGCCCCGGACTAGCGGGGCTCAATGAGCAGTTCTTC. The chain couples TRBV11-2 to TRBJ2-1, with 12 bases matching TRBD2. Trimming cost V 5 bases and J 6 bases; bases outside gene matches: 5. Germline-derived CDR1 and CDR2 are SGHAT and FQNNGV. This CDR3 has 15 amino acids.

The genes are TRBV12-3 or TRBV12-4 and TRBJ1-2; D not resolved. Trimming removed 4 bases at V and 8 bases at J, with 14 bases between. This CDR3 has 13 amino acids. The CDR3 here is CASSSSSSSGYTF. The CDR3 DNA reads as TGTGCCAGCAGTTCTTCCTCCTCCTCAGGCTACACCTTC.

The gene calls are TRBV2 and TRBJ2-2; tentatively, D is TRBD1 (6 bases). The CDR3 sequence is 13 residues long. V lost 11 bases, J lost 3 bases, and 13 bases lay in between. CDR1 and CDR2 from the germline V gene are SNHLY and FYNNEI. CDR3 nucleotide sequence: TGTGCCTGCAACAGGGCCTACACCGGGGAGCTGTTTTTT. Protein product: CACNRAYTGELFF.

This clonotype was seen a few times. The J gene is TRBJ1-5, the V gene TRBV20-1, with 7 bases identical to TRBD1. Germline CDR1 and CDR2: DFQATT and SNEGSKA (reference sequence). This CDR3 comprises 15 residues. Trimming removed 4 bases from V and 4 bases from J; junction bases left unmatched: 10. CDR3 loop: CSAKATGSWNQPQHF. In DNA, the CDR3 is TGCAGTGCTAAAGCGACAGGGTCTTGGAATCAGCCCCAGCATTTT.

The CDR3 DNA is TGTGCCAGCAGCCTCGGGGTAGCGGGGACAGATACGCAGTATTTT. This encodes CASSLGVAGTDTQYF. The chain combines TRBV11-2 with TRBJ2-3, with TRBD2 matching 8 bases. Germline CDR1 is SGHAT and CDR2 is FQNNGV. The CDR3 has 15 residues. The V segment lost 5 bases and the J segment 3 bases; nucleotides outside the gene matches: 7.

This clonotype was picked up a small number of times. The chain has TRBV7-6 and TRBJ2-1; 7 bases agree with TRBD2. The CDR3 has 12 residues. J was trimmed by 14 bases and V by 5 bases; bases with no gene match: 9. CDR1 and CDR2 (germline): SGHVS, FNYEAQ. DNA for the CDR3: TGTGCCAGCAGCCCTCGGGGGACTACTAAGTTCTTC. This encodes CASSPRGTTKFF.

This clonotype was counted only a few times. The rearrangement links TRBV29-1 to TRBJ2-1, with D possibly being TRBD1 (5 bases). The CDR3 has 14 residues. Germline CDR1 is SQVTM and CDR2 is ANQGSEA. V was shortened by 7 bases and J by 0 bases, with 13 bases between the two germline ends. The CDR3 nucleotides are TGCAGCGCCCAGGGTCGTCGCTCCTACAATGAGCAGTTCTTC. Amino acids: CSAQGRRSYNEQFF.

Comment on this clonotype: One end of the junction is discordant with germline, which a read error may explain. This chain connects TRBV20-1 to TRBJ1-5; D is undetermined. The V gene's germline CDR1 is DFQATT and CDR2 SNEGSKA (reference sequence). The length of the CDR3 is 13 residues. CDR3 protein: CSASRDSDQPQHF. CDR3 nucleotide sequence: TGCAGTGCTAGCCGCGATAGCGATCAGCCCCAGCATTTT.

This clonotype was counted many times. V usage is TRBV29-1 and J usage is TRBJ2-1; no clear D. The length of the CDR3 is 10 residues. V lost 6 bases, J lost 4 bases, and 4 bases lay in between. Germline CDR1 reads SQVTM; CDR2 reads ANQGSEA. CDR3 bases: TGCAGCGTGGGGTACAATGAGCAGTTCTTC. Its translation: CSVGYNEQFF.

This clonotype was seen a handful of times. The chain combines TRBV29-1 with TRBJ2-7; 11 bases align to TRBD2. This CDR3 has 15 amino acids. CDR1 and CDR2 (germline): SQVTM, ANQGSEA. Trimming at V came to 3 bases and at J to 0 bases, leaving 4 bases not matched to a gene. The CDR3 loop is CSVDPGTSGSYEQYF. CDR3 nucleotides: TGCAGCGTTGATCCCGGGACTAGCGGCTCCTACGAGCAGTACTTC.

The chain links TRBV9 to TRBJ1-1; the match to TRBD1 covers 7 bases. V shed 4 bases and J 8 bases; nucleotides not matched to a gene: 5. The germline gives CDR1 SGDLS, CDR2 YYNGEE. There are 12 residues in the CDR3. The DNA for the CDR3 is TGTGCCAGCAGCCCCCAGACAGGGGAAGCTTTCTTT. Protein sequence: CASSPQTGEAFF.